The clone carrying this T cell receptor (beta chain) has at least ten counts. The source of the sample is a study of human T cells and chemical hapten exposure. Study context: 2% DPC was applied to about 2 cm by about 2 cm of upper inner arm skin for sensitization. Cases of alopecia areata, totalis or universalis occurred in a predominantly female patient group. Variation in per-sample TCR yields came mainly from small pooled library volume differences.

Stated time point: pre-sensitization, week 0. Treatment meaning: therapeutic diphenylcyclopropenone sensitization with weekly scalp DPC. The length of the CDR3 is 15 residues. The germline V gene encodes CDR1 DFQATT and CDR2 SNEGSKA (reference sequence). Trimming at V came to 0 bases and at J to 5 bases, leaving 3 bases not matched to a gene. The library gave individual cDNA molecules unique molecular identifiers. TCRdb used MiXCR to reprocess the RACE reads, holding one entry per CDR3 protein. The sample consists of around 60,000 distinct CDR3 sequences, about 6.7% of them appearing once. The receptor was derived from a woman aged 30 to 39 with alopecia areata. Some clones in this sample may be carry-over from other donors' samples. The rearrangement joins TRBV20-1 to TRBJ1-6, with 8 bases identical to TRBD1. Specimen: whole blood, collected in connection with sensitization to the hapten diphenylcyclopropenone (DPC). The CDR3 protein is CSAREGTGNNSPLHF. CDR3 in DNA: TGCAGTGCTAGAGAGGGGACAGGTAATAATTCACCCCTCCACTTT.